The 31 T cell receptor beta chains below all came from one sample that was sequenced in a study of technical replicates of blood from several donors. Some clones are missing from TCRdb's copy, which holds only in-frame ones; the method was immunoSEQ multiplex PCR. In the table there are roughly 97,000 clones, approximately 96% of which are singletons. What was sequenced was T cells isolated from PBMCs. The receptors shown here come from a human donor in good health.

The V gene is TRBV2, the J gene TRBJ2-7, with D perhaps TRBD1 (5 bases). Germline CDR1 reads SNHLY; CDR2 reads FYNNEI. The CDR3 consists of 14 residues. The V and J ends lost 4 bases and 0 bases respectively, with 10 bases between them. CDR3 in amino acids: CASSGPGLSYEQYF. The CDR3, as DNA: TGTGCCAGCAGTGGCCCAGGGCTCTCCTACGAGCAGTACTTC. The entire variable domain, with the rest obtained from reference TRBV2 and TRBJ2-7, is as follows: EPEVTQTPSHQVTQMGQEVILRCVPISNHLYFYWYRQILGQKVEFLVSFYNNEISEKSEIFDDQFSVERPDGSNFTLKIRSTKLEDSAMYFCASSGPGLSYEQYFGPGTRLTVT.

The chain links TRBV9 to TRBJ2-1; 9 bases match TRBD2. The junction had 8 bases not matched to a gene; V was cut back by 3 bases and J by 1 base. The CDR3 has 17 amino acids. Germline CDR1 is SGDLS and CDR2 is YYNGEE. The CDR3 protein is CASSERAGGQSYNEQFF. In DNA form, the CDR3 reads TGTGCCAGCAGCGAGAGAGCGGGAGGCCAATCCTACAATGAGCAGTTCTTC.

This rearrangement joins TRBV5-8 to TRBJ1-1, with D unresolved. The CDR3 has 15 residues. Germline V gene sequence: CDR1 SGHTS, CDR2 YDEGEE. Trimming took 0 bases from V and 7 from J, leaving 16 bases between them. DNA of the CDR3: TGTGCCAGCAGCTTGGATCTAGGACTCGGTGGTGAAGCTTTCTTT. This codes for CASSLDLGLGGEAFF.

As DNA, the CDR3 is TGTGCCAGCAGGCCGGGACAGTCAAGCAATGAGCAGTTCTTC. This translates into CASRPGQSSNEQFF. The gene calls are TRBV2 and TRBJ2-1; TRBD1 aligns across 7 bases. Losses at the gene ends were 6 bases for V and 6 bases for J; bases not matched to a gene: 8. Germline V gene sequence: CDR1 SNHLY, CDR2 FYNNEI. The CDR3 has 14 amino acids.

The V and J genes are TRBV5-6 and TRBJ2-7; 8 bases line up with TRBD1. Germline values: CDR1 SGHDT, CDR2 YYEEEE. With 8 bases clipped from V and 6 bases from J, the junction kept 19 bases outside the gene matches. The CDR3 length is 16 residues. The CDR3 DNA sequence: TGTGCCAGTAACCAAATAATCGGGACAGGCGTCGGCGAGCAGTACTTC. Translating it yields CASNQIIGTGVGEQYF.

This chain joins TRBV7-3 and TRBJ2-1; a weak D match, TRBD1 (5 bases). V was clipped by 5 bases and J by 8 bases, with 13 bases between them. The CDR3 covers 13 residues. CDR1 and CDR2 from the germline V gene are SGHTA and FQGTGA. CDR3 sequence: CASSLDRADEQFF. The CDR3 DNA follows: TGTGCCAGCAGCCTAGACAGAGCCGATGAGCAGTTCTTC.

The J gene is TRBJ2-7, the V gene TRBV2; the D gene is possibly TRBD2 (6 bases). CDR3 length: 14 residues. The germline CDR1 and CDR2 sequences are SNHLY and FYNNEI. V was trimmed by 8 bases and J by 1 base, leaving 15 bases between them. CDR3 in amino acids: CASSQEAGSYEQYF. The DNA for the CDR3 is TGTGCCAGCTCCCAAGAGGCGGGATCCTACGAGCAGTACTTC. The whole variable domain, filled in from reference TRBV2 and TRBJ2-7, reads EPEVTQTPSHQVTQMGQEVILRCVPISNHLYFYWYRQILGQKVEFLVSFYNNEISEKSEIFDDQFSVERPDGSNFTLKIRSTKLEDSAMYFCASSQEAGSYEQYFGPGTRLTVT.

J is TRBJ2-5 and V is TRBV28, with 7 bases matching TRBD1. Trimming took 7 bases from V and 5 from J; bases not matched to a gene: 7. Germline CDR1 reads MDHEN; CDR2 reads SYDVKM. The CDR3 sequence is 13 residues long. This chain's CDR3 is CASKLTGRETQYF. The CDR3 DNA sequence: TGTGCCAGCAAACTGACAGGGCGGGAGACCCAGTACTTC.

The rearrangement uses TRBV4-3 and TRBJ2-7; possibly TRBD2 for D (7 bases). Trimming pared 2 bases from V and 1 base from J, leaving 18 bases between. Germline V gene data show CDR1 as LGHNA and CDR2 as YSLEER. The CDR3 spans 17 residues. The CDR3, as DNA: TGCGCCAGCAGCCAATTCCAAAGGGGGGGTATTTCCTACGAGCAGTACTTC. It codes for CASSQFQRGGISYEQYF.

The chain combines TRBV29-1 with TRBJ1-1, with D unresolved. With 2 bases removed from V and 4 bases from J, the gap between germline ends came to 14 bases. Germline CDR1 is SQVTM and CDR2 is ANQGSEA. The CDR3 has 14 residues. CDR3 in amino acids: CSVESVRGATEAFF. The CDR3, as DNA: TGCAGCGTTGAAAGTGTACGGGGAGCCACTGAAGCTTTCTTT.

This chain uses TRBV10-3 with TRBJ2-5; D not certain. Trimming left V 4 bases short and J 5 bases short, with 11 bases between. The germline V gene encodes CDR1 ENHRY and CDR2 SYGVKD. This CDR3 region has 13 residues. CDR3 sequence (DNA): TGTGCCATCAGTGGCCTGAGGAATGAGACCCAGTACTTC. Encoded protein: CAISGLRNETQYF.

The chain combines TRBV19 with TRBJ1-1, with D perhaps TRBD1 (5 bases). CDR3 length: 13 residues. The germline V gene encodes CDR1 LNHDA and CDR2 SQIVND (reference sequence). V was cut by 6 bases and J by 4 bases, with 12 bases left in between. The CDR3 coding sequence is TGTGCCAGTAGAAGGACGGGGGGCACTGAAGCTTTCTTT. Encoded protein: CASRRTGGTEAFF.

The chain has TRBV25-1 and TRBJ2-1, with D maybe TRBD1 (7 bases). V gave up 4 bases and J gave up 1 base, with 11 bases separating them. The CDR3 is 15 amino acids. CDR1 is MGHDK, CDR2 SYGVNS, per germline. CDR3 region: CASSATGRSYNEQFF. The CDR3 nucleotides are TGTGCCAGCAGTGCGACAGGGAGGTCCTACAATGAGCAGTTCTTC.

The gene calls are TRBV5-4 and TRBJ2-5; TRBD1 aligns across 8 bases. This CDR3 spans 16 amino acids. V lost 0 bases to trimming and J lost 5 bases; unmatched junction nucleotides: 9. Germline CDR1 is SGHNT and CDR2 is YYREEE (reference sequence). Written as DNA, the CDR3 is TGTGCCAGCAGCTTGGCGCAGGGGGCGACGGGGGAGACCCAGTACTTC. It yields the protein CASSLAQGATGETQYF.

This sequence joins TRBV30 and TRBJ1-3; 8 nucleotides agree with TRBD1. Germline V gene lookup returns CDR1 GTSNPN and CDR2 SVGIG (reference sequence). This CDR3 has 15 residues. J was trimmed by 7 bases and V by 3 bases; bases with no gene match: 11. CDR3 in amino acids: CAWRPRDRLWNTIYF. CDR3 DNA: TGTGCCTGGAGGCCCCGGGACAGGCTTTGGAACACCATATATTTT.

This chain connects TRBV30 to TRBJ1-5; perhaps TRBD1 as D (6 bases). This CDR3 is built from 13 residues. CDR1 is GTSNPN and CDR2 is SVGIG in the germline V gene (reference sequence). Deletions cut 7 bases from V and 3 bases from J, with 13 bases between. CDR3 in amino acids: CAFGGQLNQPQHF. The CDR3 DNA follows: TGTGCCTTCGGCGGACAGCTCAATCAGCCCCAGCATTTT.

This clone came up once. The chain recombines TRBV2 with TRBJ1-1; 10 nucleotides match TRBD1. The CDR3 is made up of 12 amino acids. The V segment lost 6 bases and the J segment 10 bases; nucleotides outside the gene matches: 5. The germline V gene has CDR1 SNHLY and CDR2 FYNNEI. The CDR3 loop is CASSLDRGRAFF. CDR3 DNA sequence: TGTGCCAGCAGCCTTGACAGGGGGCGAGCTTTCTTT.

Only one count was recorded for this clone. J is TRBJ2-1 and V is TRBV27; D is ambiguous. Deletions cut 5 bases from V and 0 bases from J, with 11 bases between. From germline, CDR1 is MNHEY and CDR2 SMNVEV (reference sequence). The length of the CDR3 is 15 residues. The CDR3 is CASSLRVSSYNEQFF. In DNA, the CDR3 is TGTGCCAGCAGTCTACGGGTTAGCTCCTACAATGAGCAGTTCTTC.

The V gene is TRBV9, the J gene TRBJ2-1; 8 nucleotides line up with TRBD1. The CDR3 is 15 amino acids. Unmatched junction bases numbered 7, after V lost 0 bases and J lost 8 bases. The germline CDR1 and CDR2 sequences are SGDLS and YYNGEE. CDR3 residues: CASSVGAGGGDEQFF. In DNA form, the CDR3 reads TGTGCCAGCAGCGTAGGGGCAGGGGGCGGGGATGAGCAGTTCTTC.

The chain has TRBV9 and TRBJ2-7; 7 nucleotides agree with TRBD2. Germline trimming cut 0 bases from V and 7 bases from J; bases unmatched to any gene: 10. CDR1 SGDLS and CDR2 YYNGEE come from the germline V gene. This CDR3 has 15 residues. Here the CDR3 DNA reads TGTGCCAGCAGCGTAGATACGCGGGAGATGCGGGAGCAGTACTTC. It yields the protein CASSVDTREMREQYF. Variable domain in full (rest from reference TRBV9 and TRBJ2-7): DSGVTQTPKHLITATGQRVTLRCSPRSGDLSVYWYQQSLDQGLQFLIQYYNGEERAKGNILERFSAQQFPDLHSELNLSSLELGDSALYFCASSVDTREMREQYFGPGTRLTVT.

J is TRBJ1-5 and V is TRBV9, with D unresolved. The CDR3 contains 14 residues. V lost 2 bases and J 4 bases, leaving 10 bases between the germline ends. The germline V gene encodes CDR1 SGDLS and CDR2 YYNGEE. CDR3 in amino acids: CASSVGTANQPQHF. Here the CDR3 DNA reads TGTGCCAGCAGCGTTGGTACAGCAAATCAGCCCCAGCATTTT.

The rearrangement links TRBV5-4 to TRBJ2-7; no firm D call. The germline V gene has CDR1 SGHNT and CDR2 YYREEE (reference sequence). CDR3 length: 13 residues. V lost 0 bases to trimming and J lost 4 bases, with 8 bases between them. The CDR3 DNA follows: TGTGCCAGCAGCTTGGGAGCAGGTTACGAGCAGTACTTC. It translates to CASSLGAGYEQYF.

The V call is TRBV25-1, the J call TRBJ2-7; 10 bases line up with TRBD2. The V gene's germline CDR1 is MGHDK and CDR2 SYGVNS. With V trimmed by 6 bases and J by 6 bases, 8 bases remained unmatched. The CDR3 is 14 amino acids. The CDR3 loop is CASSLAGVSGEQYF. CDR3 nucleotides: TGTGCCAGCAGCCTAGCGGGAGTAAGCGGCGAGCAGTACTTC.

This clone was picked up one time. This chain joins TRBV9 and TRBJ1-4; the match to TRBD1 covers 10 bases. Germline loops: CDR1 SGDLS, CDR2 YYNGEE. This CDR3 spans 16 amino acids. V was pared by 5 bases and J by 3 bases, with 7 bases of the junction left unmatched. CDR3 bases: TGTGCCAGCAGTTCGACAGGGGGCTTATCTAATGAAAAACTGTTTTTT. It specifies CASSSTGGLSNEKLFF. Variable domain in full (rest from reference TRBV9 and TRBJ1-4): DSGVTQTPKHLITATGQRVTLRCSPRSGDLSVYWYQQSLDQGLQFLIQYYNGEERAKGNILERFSAQQFPDLHSELNLSSLELGDSALYFCASSSTGGLSNEKLFFGSGTQLSVL.

The rearrangement uses TRBV4-1 and TRBJ1-1; 9 bases match TRBD1. V lost 3 bases and J lost 3; bases outside the gene matches: 5. This CDR3 is 15 amino acids long. The germline V gene has CDR1 MGHRA and CDR2 YSYEKL. CDR3 residues: CASSQTWTGDTEAFF. The CDR3 DNA sequence: TGCGCCAGCAGCCAGACCTGGACAGGGGACACTGAAGCTTTCTTT.

The rearrangement joins TRBV30 to TRBJ2-3; 10 nucleotides agree with TRBD2. After removal of 8 bases from V and 1 base from J, the junction contained 3 bases not matched to a gene. Germline CDR1 is GTSNPN and CDR2 is SVGIG (reference sequence). The CDR3 runs 13 residues. Here the CDR3 reads CALGTSGTDTQYF. The CDR3, as DNA: TGTGCCCTAGGGACTAGCGGCACAGATACGCAGTATTTT.

To note about this clone: This specimen includes other DNA sequences encoding the same CDR3. CDR3 coding DNA: TGTGCCAGCAGTTTCCCTAGCACAGATACGCAGTATTTT. Translating it yields CASSFPSTDTQYF. The J gene is TRBJ2-3, the V gene TRBV28; no clear D. The CDR3 runs to 13 residues. From germline, CDR1 is MDHEN and CDR2 SYDVKM. The V gene lost 3 bases and the J gene lost 0 bases, with 4 bases spanning the gap.

The chain has TRBV11-3 and TRBJ2-7, with 8 positions matching TRBD2. Germline CDR1 is SGHNT and CDR2 is YENEEA. The junction had 4 bases not matched to a gene; V was cut back by 3 bases and J by 6 bases. CDR3 length equals 13 residues. CDR3 sequence reads: CASSFGLASEQYF. The CDR3 DNA sequence: TGTGCCAGCAGCTTTGGACTAGCATCCGAGCAGTACTTC.

The chain combines TRBV6-5 with TRBJ2-7; D is uncertain. Trimming cost V 0 bases and J 5 bases, with 14 bases left between them. This CDR3 contains 15 residues. Germline V gene sequence: CDR1 MNHEY, CDR2 SVGAGI. The DNA of the CDR3 is TGTGCCAGCAGTTACTCGATTTTAGCTCAGCACGAGCAGTACTTC. This encodes CASSYSILAQHEQYF.

V and J are TRBV19 and TRBJ2-7; 7 bases align to TRBD1. This CDR3 has 15 residues. Germline CDR1 reads LNHDA; CDR2 reads SQIVND (reference sequence). The trim removed 5 bases at V and 0 bases at J, leaving 7 bases unmatched. The DNA for the CDR3 is TGTGCCAGTAGTTACGGGGCAGGGGGCTCCTACGAGCAGTACTTC. This encodes CASSYGAGGSYEQYF.

The rearrangement uses TRBV19 and TRBJ1-5, with D hard to call. Trimming shortened V by 1 base and J by 1 base, and 5 bases separated the two germline ends. This CDR3 spans 14 amino acids. Germline V gene data show CDR1 as LNHDA and CDR2 as SQIVND (reference sequence). CDR3 amino acids: CASSIGSSNQPQHF. CDR3 DNA: TGTGCCAGTAGTATAGGGAGCAGCAATCAGCCCCAGCATTTT.